The subject of this entry is one T cell receptor beta chain. The antigen remains unidentified. This record belongs to a study of shared clonotypes between healthy human individuals. Findings and caveats of the study: Estimated richness values were generally larger in naive subsets than in memory subsets.

The CDR3 has 15 residues. V trimming: 5 bases; J trimming: 4 bases; junction bases outside the gene matches: 7. CDR1 is PRHDT and CDR2 is FYEKMQ in the germline V gene (reference sequence). It was across several immunoSEQ plates that each subset's genomic DNA was evenly split. Sequencing was performed with immunoSEQ multiplex PCR; in TCRdb, only in-frame clones are kept and a portion is missing. The sample consists of millions of clones, about 95% of them appearing once. Naive CD8 cells were CD45RO-negative, positively selected for CCR7, excluding terminally differentiated effector memory CD45RA+ cells.

The origin of this receptor is a man younger than 30 in good health. Sequencing was performed on naive CD8+ T cells sorted from blood. The chain recombines TRBV13 with TRBJ2-1; 8 positions match TRBD2. The CDR3 bases are TGTGCCAGCAGCACGACGGGACTAGGTTACAATGAGCAGTTCTTC. This sequence encodes CASSTTGLGYNEQFF.